A selection of T cell receptor beta chains follows, all from one sample in a study of lymphopenia after photon versus proton radiotherapy. Sequenced by immunoSEQ multiplex PCR; TCRdb stores in-frame clones only, minus some. This sample has approximately 65,000 clones, with 87% found just once. Source: peripheral blood, taken from a patient treated with proton-based radiotherapy. Receptors were obtained from a man older than 75 with esophageal cancer. Each CDR3 is given with its conserved first and last residue. Each record gives: J gene, V gene, clone size, CDR3 protein. Where a row states a size, it is once, few, many or the class of an expanded clone; other rows omit it.

>TRBJ2-7|TRBV6-1|-
CASRGQLNSYEQYF
>TRBJ2-2|TRBV6-5|-
CASSYRGRAGELFF
>TRBJ1-5|TRBV6-6|-
CASRGTTNQPQHF
>TRBJ1-1|TRBV5-1|many
CASSPMVGTSTEAFF
>TRBJ1-3|TRBV7-2|-
CASSLWNTIYF
>TRBJ1-5|TRBV5-1|-
CASSTGTAFNQPQHF
>TRBJ1-4|TRBV5-1|-
CASSSQMATNEKLFF
>TRBJ2-7|TRBV10-2|once
CASRTVLSYEQYF
>TRBJ2-2|TRBV4-2|-
CAGSQLQGWTGELFF
>TRBJ2-1|TRBV9|-
CASSAPGLETFQSSYNEQFF
>TRBJ2-7|TRBV5-1|-
CASSPLAGGTYYEQYF
>TRBJ1-5|TRBV7-2|-
CASSGSNRVYQPQHF
>TRBJ2-6|TRBV4-1|-
CASSQRSGGSGANVLTF
>TRBJ2-2|TRBV4-2|-
CASSPGQGELFF
>TRBJ1-2|TRBV2|-
CASSWTGNYGYTF
>TRBJ1-1|TRBV18|-
CASSPPIGAAEAFF
>TRBJ1-1|TRBV11-3|-
CASSLEGNTEAFF
>TRBJ1-5|TRBV18|once
CASSPEGQSNQPQHF
>TRBJ1-1|TRBV19|-
CASSIGGAGEAFF
>TRBJ2-5|TRBV4-3|-
CASSQGTLETQYF
>TRBJ2-1|TRBV10-2|-
CATRWASGIDEQFF
>TRBJ1-5|TRBV18|-
CASSTTTRQGGQPQHF
>TRBJ2-4|TRBV7-2|-
CASRSQSRGHDIQYF
>TRBJ2-7|TRBV6-5|-
CASNPGWGNYEQYF
>TRBJ2-2|TRBV5-5|once
CASSFSRTGANTGELFF
>TRBJ2-7|TRBV7-2|-
CASSLGWRGSYEQYF
>TRBJ2-1|TRBV18|-
CASSPPLVAGGSHNEQFF
>TRBJ1-1|TRBV7-2|-
CASSFLLRKNTEAFF
>-|TRBV9|-
CASSVGGKPSYEQYF
>TRBJ2-7|TRBV19|once
CASTRGGGSYEQYF
>TRBJ2-7|TRBV6-5|once
CASSYSGQPYEQYF
>TRBJ2-4|TRBV5-4|-
CASSLPGTENIQYF
>TRBJ1-2|TRBV6-1|few
CASSEASSSVQSLGGYTF
>TRBJ2-7|TRBV5-5|-
CASSLDRPPYEQYF
>TRBJ2-1|TRBV19|-
CASANGRGAYEQFF
>TRBJ1-6|TRBV11-2|-
CASSLGQDNSPLHF
>TRBJ1-3|TRBV30|once
CAWSANRGSGNTIYF
>TRBJ2-5|TRBV7-2|-
CASSLEGGGRRRETQYF
>TRBJ2-7|TRBV18|-
CASSPDRAYEQYF
>TRBJ1-1|TRBV30|-
CAWSVLGRGPTEAFF
>TRBJ2-7|TRBV4-1|-
CASSRGYEQYF
>TRBJ2-1|TRBV7-2|-
CASSPTSGSTYNEQFF
>TRBJ1-2|TRBV27|few
CASSSQNPSNYGYTF
>TRBJ1-1|TRBV5-1|-
CASSLSGSPTEGAFF
>TRBJ2-7|TRBV10-3|-
CAIRRDRVYEQYF
>TRBJ2-3|TRBV6-4|-
CASSLGTVSTDTQYF
>TRBJ2-1|TRBV4-3|-
CASSQSDRVGNEQFF
>TRBJ1-1|TRBV6-8|once
CASSLTAFF
>TRBJ1-5|TRBV4-3|-
CASSHLAGQPQHF
>TRBJ2-5|TRBV7-9|many
CASSPLHQETQYF
>TRBJ2-7|TRBV7-9|-
CASSLGTSGKTYEQYF
>TRBJ2-3|TRBV6-7|-
CASRPPPYDLGRPASTDTQYF
>TRBJ2-1|TRBV15|-
CATSRRAGNYNEQFF
>TRBJ2-4|TRBV7-2|-
CASSQGTVSKNIQYF
>TRBJ1-1|TRBV19|-
CASSPREENTEAFF
>TRBJ2-3|TRBV10-3|-
CAIDAGGDTQYF
>TRBJ1-3|TRBV12-5|few
CASGRQISGNTIYF
>TRBJ1-1|TRBV30|-
CAWSPDRGLTEAFF
>TRBJ1-5|TRBV6-6|once
CASRGEGNQPQHF